Shown below are 20 T cell receptor beta chains from a single sample sequenced in a study of blood T cell repertoires in COVID-19. Assay: immunoSEQ multiplex PCR; the TCRdb copy retains only in-frame clones and omits some. The repertoire holds fewer than 200,000 clones, with under 80% as singletons. Sequenced: peripheral blood. These receptors came from a woman older than 75 with acute or convalescent COVID-19.

The chain couples TRBV6-6 to TRBJ2-7; perhaps TRBD1 as D (5 bases). V lost 0 bases and J lost 6, with 12 bases in between. Germline V gene sequence: CDR1 MNHNY, CDR2 SVGAGI (reference sequence). The CDR3 has 14 amino acids. CDR3 residues: CASSYSTDPLEQYF. In nucleotides, the CDR3 is TGTGCCAGCAGTTACTCGACAGATCCCCTCGAGCAGTACTTC.

The chain joins TRBV30 to TRBJ2-7; TRBD1 might be the D (6 bases). CDR1 is GTSNPN and CDR2 is SVGIG in the germline V gene (reference sequence). The CDR3 covers 14 residues. V lost 5 bases and J lost 1, with 15 bases in between. The CDR3 sequence: CAWDRLLRSYEQYF. In nucleotides, the CDR3 is TGTGCCTGGGACAGGTTACTACGATCCTACGAGCAGTACTTC.

V usage is TRBV6-6 and J usage is TRBJ2-2; perhaps TRBD2 as D (6 bases). V was clipped by 7 bases and J by 3 bases, with 9 bases between them. Germline loops: CDR1 MNHNY, CDR2 SVGAGI (reference sequence). The CDR3 has 13 amino acids. The CDR3 loop is CASTSEYTGELFF. The CDR3, as DNA: TGTGCCAGCACTAGCGAGTACACCGGGGAGCTGTTTTTT.

The DNA of the CDR3 is TGTGCCAGCAGCTCTCCAATCAAACGGGTCTCCTACGAGCAGTACTTC. Translated, it gives CASSSPIKRVSYEQYF. The chain joins TRBV7-8 to TRBJ2-7; D gene uncertain. CDR3 length: 16 residues. The germline gives CDR1 SGHVS, CDR2 FQNEAQ. Trimming took 4 bases from V and 0 from J, leaving 16 bases between them.

The gene calls are TRBV3-1 (or the pseudogene TRBV3-2) and TRBJ1-6; D remains ambiguous. V lost 1 base and J lost 6, with 7 bases in between. There are 14 residues in the CDR3. CDR1 is LGHDT, CDR2 YNNKEL, per germline (reference sequence). The CDR3 nucleotides read TGTGCCAGCAGCCAAGGCAGTTTTAATTCACCCCTCCACTTT. The encoded protein is CASSQGSFNSPLHF.

The V gene is TRBV7-3, the J gene TRBJ2-3; the match to TRBD1 covers 8 bases. V shed 4 bases and J 2 bases; nucleotides not matched to a gene: 11. The germline V gene encodes CDR1 SGHTA and CDR2 FQGTGA. The CDR3 extends over 17 amino acids. The CDR3 region is CASSSTGTGGYTDTQYF. The CDR3, as DNA: TGTGCCAGCAGCTCCACCGGGACAGGTGGTTACACAGATACGCAGTATTTT.

This clone was seen only once. The CDR3 reads CASSQSGDRGAYEQYF. The CDR3 DNA reads as TGTGCCAGCAGCCAATCAGGGGACAGGGGGGCCTACGAGCAGTACTTC. The chain combines TRBV3-1 (or the pseudogene TRBV3-2) with TRBJ2-7; 11 positions agree with TRBD1. The CDR3 totals 16 residues. Germline V gene sequence: CDR1 LGHDT, CDR2 YNNKEL (reference sequence). Unmatched junction bases numbered 5, after V lost 2 bases and J lost 2 bases.

The rearrangement links TRBV27 to TRBJ2-2; 8 positions agree with TRBD2. This CDR3 has 15 residues. Germline trimming cut 4 bases from V and 7 bases from J; bases unmatched to any gene: 8. Per the germline V gene, CDR1 is MNHEY and CDR2 is SMNVEV (reference sequence). The CDR3 protein is CASSWERELGGELFF. The DNA for the CDR3 is TGTGCCAGCAGTTGGGAGCGGGAGTTGGGCGGGGAGCTGTTTTTT.

This chain joins TRBV5-1 and TRBJ1-1; a weak D match, TRBD1 (5 bases). From germline, CDR1 is SGHRS and CDR2 YFSETQ. The germline V and J ends were trimmed by 4 bases and 7 bases, with 11 bases remaining between them. This CDR3 region has 12 residues. The CDR3 region is CASSRPGFEAFF. Written as DNA, the CDR3 is TGCGCCAGCAGCCGACCAGGGTTTGAAGCTTTCTTT.

The chain is built from TRBV10-3 and TRBJ1-4; no firm D call. Germline-derived CDR1 and CDR2 are ENHRY and SYGVKD. This CDR3 is 15 amino acids long. Trimming took off 3 bases at V and 0 bases at J, with 8 bases between the two ends. The CDR3 reads CAISDPLTTNEKLFF. CDR3 coding DNA: TGTGCCATCAGTGACCCACTGACAACTAATGAAAAACTGTTTTTT.

The CDR3 DNA follows: TGTGCCAGCAGTTTTGCGGGGTATATCGGGACTGAAGCTTTCTTT. This translates into CASSFAGYIGTEAFF. This sequence joins TRBV6-2 or TRBV6-3 and TRBJ1-1; D call uncertain. The germline CDR1 and CDR2 sequences are MNHEY and SVGEGT. This CDR3 comprises 15 residues. The V end was cut by 4 bases, the J end by 5 bases, with 17 bases between.

The chain recombines TRBV19 with TRBJ1-5; perhaps TRBD1 as D (5 bases). CDR3 length: 17 residues. Trimming stripped 2 bases from V and 3 bases from J, with 17 bases between. Germline values: CDR1 LNHDA, CDR2 SQIVND (reference sequence). The CDR3 DNA is TGTGCCAGTAGTATAAGCAGGGCTGGAGGGCTCAATCAGCCCCAGCATTTT. The encoded protein is CASSISRAGGLNQPQHF.

Of note for this clone: The sample holds other DNA sequences that translate to the same CDR3. V gene TRBV5-5 combines with J gene TRBJ1-5; D gene uncertain. Trimming pared 1 base from V and 4 bases from J, leaving 6 bases between. CDR3 length equals 13 residues. CDR1 and CDR2 (germline): SGHKS, YYEKEE (reference sequence). The DNA for the CDR3 is TGTGCCAGCAGCTTGACAGTAAATCAGCCCCAGCATTTT. Its translation: CASSLTVNQPQHF.

This clone has just a few counts. V usage is TRBV6-6 and J usage is TRBJ2-7; TRBD2 matches at 12 bases. Germline CDR1 is MNHNY and CDR2 is SVGAGI (reference sequence). The CDR3 is 17 residues long. Trimming removed 6 bases from V and 2 bases from J; junction bases left unmatched: 11. The CDR3 DNA is TGTGCCAGCAGACGACTAGCGGGAGAGATAGGGGCCTACGAGCAGTACTTC. Amino acids: CASRRLAGEIGAYEQYF.

V is TRBV9 and J is TRBJ2-1; 11 bases are shared with TRBD2. The CDR3 is 17 amino acids. The ends lost 2 bases at V and 5 bases at J; junction bases unmatched: 9. Germline V gene data show CDR1 as SGDLS and CDR2 as YYNGEE. The CDR3 here is CASSVVPGLAADNEQFF. The CDR3 nucleotides read TGTGCCAGCAGCGTCGTTCCGGGACTAGCGGCTGACAATGAGCAGTTCTTC.

V gene TRBV11-2 combines with J gene TRBJ2-2; D possibly corresponds to TRBD1 (5 bases). Germline V gene lookup returns CDR1 SGHAT and CDR2 FQNNGV. The CDR3 is 17 amino acids. V was trimmed by 1 base and J by 4 bases, leaving 16 bases between them. The CDR3 region is CASSLVFGQGATGELFF. DNA of the CDR3: TGTGCCAGCAGCTTAGTCTTCGGGCAGGGCGCCACCGGGGAGCTGTTTTTT.

Notes on this clone: Compared with germline, one end of the junction differs, possibly owing to a read error. The CDR3 DNA reads as TGTGCCAGCAGTTCCCCCGGGACAGGGCGGTGGGTCGGAGGCTTC. Amino acids: CASSSPGTGRWVGGF. The chain recombines TRBV28 with TRBJ2-7, with 9 bases matching TRBD1. The CDR3 sequence is 15 residues long. Germline CDR1 reads MDHEN; CDR2 reads SYDVKM.

CDR3 nucleotides: TGTGCCAGCAGTGAATGGGCGAGCAGAAACCAAGAGACCCAGTACTTC. It translates to CASSEWASRNQETQYF. The V gene is TRBV25-1, the J gene TRBJ2-5; D is uncertain. Trimming removed 1 base at V and 0 bases at J, with 12 bases between. CDR1 is MGHDK, CDR2 SYGVNS, per germline. This CDR3 comprises 16 residues.

CDR3 protein: CSASIQLDQPQHF. In nucleotides, the CDR3 is TGCAGTGCTAGTATCCAGCTAGATCAGCCCCAGCATTTT. The chain has TRBV20-1 and TRBJ1-5; D not resolved. Trimming left V 3 bases short and J 5 bases short, with 11 bases between. There are 13 residues in the CDR3. The germline V gene has CDR1 DFQATT and CDR2 SNEGSKA (reference sequence).

The CDR3: CASSQETASGPSGANVLTF. The CDR3 DNA reads as TGTGCCAGCAGCCAAGAGACGGCTAGCGGACCCTCTGGGGCCAACGTCCTGACTTTC. V is TRBV3-1 (or the pseudogene TRBV3-2) and J is TRBJ2-6; 7 bases agree with TRBD2. From germline, CDR1 is LGHDT and CDR2 YNNKEL (reference sequence). The J segment lost 0 bases and the V segment lost 0 bases, leaving 8 bases of the junction unmatched. This CDR3 is built from 19 residues.